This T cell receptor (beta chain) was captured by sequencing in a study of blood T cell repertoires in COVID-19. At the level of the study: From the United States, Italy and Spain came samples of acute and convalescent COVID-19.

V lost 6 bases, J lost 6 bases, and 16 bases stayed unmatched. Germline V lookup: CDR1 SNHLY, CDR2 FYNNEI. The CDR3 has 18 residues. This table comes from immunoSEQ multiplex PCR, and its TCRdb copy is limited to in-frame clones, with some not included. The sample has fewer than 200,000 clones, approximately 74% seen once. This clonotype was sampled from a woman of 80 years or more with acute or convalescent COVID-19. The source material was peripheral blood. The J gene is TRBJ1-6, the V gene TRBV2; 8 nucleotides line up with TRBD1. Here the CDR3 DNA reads TGTGCCAGCAGCTTTCAGGGGGCGCGATATTTTTTTAATTCACCCCTCCACTTT. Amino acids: CASSFQGARYFFNSPLHF.